Each of the 8 T cell receptor beta chains below was sequenced from the same sample in a study of T cells in Graves' hyperthyroidism and ophthalmopathy (dated by TCRdb to the late 2010s). Library preparation employed multiplex PCR. This sample was sequenced with an Illumina HiSeq 2000. Amplification of TCR beta CDR3 regions was carried out from RNA transcripts. The first round of RT-PCR for the TCR CDR3 was performed with the HTBI primer set and the Qiagen OneStep RT-PCR kit. Through fastp at Q25 and MiXCR, TCRdb rebuilt clones from the public reads, retaining in-frame beta chains. Each entry is one CDR3 protein sequence, shown with its most common DNA and genes. The table for this sample lists fewer than 850,000 distinct CDR3 sequences; around 15% of them were counted only once. Around 16% of the sample belongs to the ten largest clones. Sequenced material: blood. The receptors derive from a man aged 50 to 59 with Graves' hyperthyroidism.

This clonotype has a count of ten or more. CDR3 amino acids: CASRGLKKDNSPLHF. The CDR3 nucleotides are TGTGCCAGCAGGGGACTAAAGAAAGATAATTCACCCCTCCACTTT. The chain links TRBV2 to TRBJ1-6, with a possible D match to TRBD1 (5 bases). The CDR3 extends over 15 amino acids. Germline V lookup: CDR1 SNHLY, CDR2 FYNNEI. V was shortened by 6 bases and J by 5 bases, with 14 bases between the two germline ends.

The V gene is TRBV18, the J gene TRBJ2-5; D is unclear. Looked up from germline, CDR1 is KGHSH and CDR2 is LQKENI. This CDR3 region has 13 residues. The V gene lost 6 bases and the J gene lost 2 bases, with 10 bases spanning the gap. The CDR3 loop reads CASSHSTQETQYF. In DNA form, the CDR3 reads TGTGCCAGCTCGCATAGTACTCAAGAGACCCAGTACTTC.

This clonotype came up a few times. This chain uses TRBV12-3 or TRBV12-4 with TRBJ2-1; D tentatively reads TRBD1 or TRBD2 (5 bases each). Between the trimmed V and J ends, which lost 5 bases and 2 bases, there was a span of 16 bases. This CDR3 is built from 16 residues. CDR3: CASSPSGTGTYNEQFF. The CDR3 nucleotides read TGTGCCAGCAGTCCCTCCGGGACGGGAACCTACAATGAGCAGTTCTTC.

This clonotype appeared many times. The V and J genes are TRBV12-3 or TRBV12-4 and TRBJ1-1; no firm D call. This CDR3 spans 14 amino acids. Trimming removed 6 bases from V and 0 bases from J, with 11 bases in between. The CDR3 sequence: CASSPRRMNTEAFF. The CDR3 DNA is TGTGCCAGCAGCCCCAGACGGATGAACACTGAAGCTTTCTTT.

The rearrangement joins TRBV6-1 to TRBJ1-5; 7 bases align to TRBD1. There are 15 residues in the CDR3. The V segment lost 2 bases and the J segment 2 bases; nucleotides outside the gene matches: 3. The germline CDR1 and CDR2 sequences are MNHNS and SASEGT. CDR3: CASSEYGQGNQPQHF. The DNA for the CDR3 is TGTGCCAGCAGTGAATATGGACAGGGCAATCAGCCCCAGCATTTT.

A few counts support this clonotype. The V and J genes are TRBV6-1 and TRBJ1-5, with TRBD1 as a possible D gene (5 bases). Germline V gives CDR1 MNHNS, CDR2 SASEGT. This CDR3 has 17 residues. Trimming left V 2 bases short and J 1 base short, with 15 bases between. The CDR3 DNA is TGTGCCAGCAGTGAAAGAGCCCGACAGCAGAGCAATCAGCCCCAGCATTTT. Protein: CASSERARQQSNQPQHF.

This clonotype was seen repeatedly, ten times or more. This chain links TRBV7-9 with TRBJ2-7; TRBD2 aligns across 7 bases. Germline-derived CDR1 and CDR2 are SEHNR and FQNEAQ (reference sequence). This CDR3 spans 13 amino acids. V lost 5 bases, J lost 7 bases, and 8 bases stayed unmatched. The CDR3 is CASSTKRETEQYF. In DNA, the CDR3 is TGTGCCAGCAGCACAAAGCGGGAAACGGAGCAGTACTTC.

In its sample, this clonotype was seen many times. This sequence joins TRBV9 and TRBJ2-7; TRBD1 might be the D (6 bases). The CDR3 totals 14 residues. CDR1 is SGDLS and CDR2 is YYNGEE in the germline V gene. Trimming stripped 3 bases from V and 3 bases from J, with 13 bases between. Written as DNA, the CDR3 is TGTGCCAGCAGCGCAACAGGGTCTTACTACGAGCAGTACTTC. Protein sequence: CASSATGSYYEQYF. Looking up the rest from reference TRBV9 and TRBJ2-7 gives the full variable domain: DSGVTQTPKHLITATGQRVTLRCSPRSGDLSVYWYQQSLDQGLQFLIQYYNGEERAKGNILERFSAQQFPDLHSELNLSSLELGDSALYFCASSATGSYYEQYFGPGTRLTVT.